Listed below are T cell receptor beta chains from one sample, sequenced in a study of graft-versus-host responses after intestinal transplantation. The assay was immunoSEQ multiplex PCR, and TCRdb's table has in-frame clones only and misses some. The table records roughly 15,000 clones, about 60% of them present only once. This sample comprised ileum tissue, obtained 524 days after transplant. These TCRs come from a human patient who received an intestinal transplant, so some T cells may come from the graft donor. CDR3s include the opening cysteine and the closing phenylalanine or tryptophan. A D gene is named only where the DNA matches it firmly. Only some rows state a clone size, as once, few, many or a class for expanded clones.

j_call d_call clone_size v_call cdr3_nt cdr3_aa
TRBJ2-1 TRBD2 few TRBV6-1 TGTGCCAGCAGTGGGCTAGGGACTAGCGGGGGCCGGTACAATGAGCAGTTCTTC CASSGLGTSGGRYNEQFF
TRBJ2-5 TRBD1 few TRBV7-2 TGTGCCAGCAGCTCCCCCGGGACAGACCAAGAGACCCAGTACTTC CASSSPGTDQETQYF
TRBJ2-5 TRBD2 NA TRBV11-3 TGTGCCAGCGGATGGGGGGAGGGAGAAGAGACCCAGTACTTC CASGWGEGEETQYF
TRBJ2-4 TRBD2 few TRBV30 TGTGCCTGGAGTGTCCGCGGGGGAGCTAGGTGGGGAAACATTCAGTACTTC CAWSVRGGARWGNIQYF
TRBJ2-1 NA NA TRBV9 TGTGCCAGCAGCTTACGGACAGCCAGCCATGAGCAGTTCTTC CASSLRTASHEQFF
TRBJ1-3 NA few TRBV4-3 TGCGCCAGCAGCCAAGAGGCAGGGTTCACTGGAAACACCATATATTTT CASSQEAGFTGNTIYF
TRBJ2-5 NA NA TRBV2 TGTGCCAGCAGTGAATCCGGGGAGACCCAGTACTTC CASSESGETQYF
TRBJ2-3 NA NA TRBV5-6 TGTGCCAGCAGCTTTTGGACTTCTACAGATACGCAGTATTTT CASSFWTSTDTQYF
TRBJ2-3 NA NA TRBV5-8 TGTGCCAGCAGCTTCTGGATTAGTCAGGGCGGGGTCACAGATACGCAGTATTTT CASSFWISQGGVTDTQYF
TRBJ1-5 NA NA TRBV6-6 TGTGCCAGCAGTTACGTAGGGACAAGCAATCAGCCCCAGCATTTT CASSYVGTSNQPQHF
TRBJ1-5 NA NA TRBV19 TGTGCCAGTAGTATACTCCCAGGGGGCAATCAGCCCCAGCATTTT CASSILPGGNQPQHF
TRBJ2-4 TRBD1 once TRBV19 TGTGCCAGTAGTATAGTGGGCTCCGGGACAGGGGTCGGATTGGCCAAAAACATTCAGTACTTC CASSIVGSGTGVGLAKNIQYF
TRBJ1-4 NA NA TRBV18 TGTGCCAGCTCACCAATTGTAGAGGTTAATGAAAAACTGTTTTTT CASSPIVEVNEKLFF
TRBJ1-6 TRBD1 NA TRBV10-3 TGTGCCATCAGTCTGCGGGACAGGGATAATTCACCCCTCCACTTT CAISLRDRDNSPLHF
TRBJ1-2 TRBD1 few TRBV7-2 TGTGCCAGCAGGGCAGGGGGGGGCTACACCTTC CASRAGGGYTF
TRBJ1-3 NA few TRBV4-1 TGCGCCAGCAGCCAAGCTCCAGGGGCCGGAAACACCATATATTTT CASSQAPGAGNTIYF
TRBJ2-5 NA few TRBV5-1 TGCGCCAGCAGCTTGATACCTAGCGATCAAGAGACCCAGTACTTC CASSLIPSDQETQYF
TRBJ2-3 TRBD2 NA TRBV4-3 TGCGCCAGCAGCCAACTTTTATCTAGCGGCCGAACAGATACGCAGTATTTT CASSQLLSSGRTDTQYF
TRBJ2-5 TRBD2 NA TRBV29-1 TGCAGCGTTTATCGGACTAGCGGGTACCAAGAGACCCAGTACTTC CSVYRTSGYQETQYF
TRBJ2-3 NA NA TRBV29-1 TGCAGCTTTGGACAGAGCACAGATACGCAGTATTTT CSFGQSTDTQYF
TRBJ2-2 TRBD2 NA TRBV19 TGTGCCAGTATTCGGGGGGGTGGCGCCGGGGAGCTGTTTTTT CASIRGGGAGELFF
TRBJ1-2 NA NA TRBV14 TGTGCCAGCAGCCATCCTTTTCCGACCCCGGAGGGGAGGGGTAACTATGGCTACACCTTC CASSHPFPTPEGRGNYGYTF
TRBJ2-1 TRBD2 medium-sized TRBV19 TGTGCCAGTAGTATCGGACTAGCGGGGGGGAATGAGCAGTTCTTC CASSIGLAGGNEQFF
TRBJ2-1 TRBD2 NA TRBV27 TGTGCCAGCAGTCCCAATAGCGGGGGGGCCGGCTACAATGAGCAGTTCTTC CASSPNSGGAGYNEQFF
TRBJ1-5 NA large TRBV12-5 TGTGCTAGTGGTTTGGCAGGGAAACAGCCCCAGCATTTT CASGLAGKQPQHF
TRBJ2-1 NA NA TRBV19 TGTGCCAGTAGTACCCAGGGGACCCACAATGAGCAGTTCTTC CASSTQGTHNEQFF
TRBJ1-2 NA NA TRBV4-3 TGCGCCAGCAGCCAAGATGCCGGGTATACTAACTATGGCTACACCTTC CASSQDAGYTNYGYTF
TRBJ2-7 TRBD1 NA TRBV5-1 TGCGCCAGCAGCCCTCCGGGACAGGGGGCCTACGAGCAGTACTTC CASSPPGQGAYEQYF
TRBJ1-2 NA NA TRBV12-5 TGTGCTAGTGGTTTGATACCCACTCGAGGGTATGGCTACACCTTC CASGLIPTRGYGYTF
TRBJ2-5 TRBD2 once TRBV11-2 TGTGCCAGCAGCTTCGAAATAGCGGGGGGTCAGACCCAGTACTTC CASSFEIAGGQTQYF
TRBJ1-3 NA NA TRBV6-5 TGTGCCAGCAGTTACTCGCGACAGCATGGAAACACCATATATTTT CASSYSRQHGNTIYF
TRBJ1-1 NA NA TRBV5-1 TGCGCCAGCAGCGTACAGGTGAACACTGAAGCTTTCTTT CASSVQVNTEAFF
TRBJ2-7 TRBD1 NA TRBV11-2 TGTGCCAGCAGCTCCGGGACAGGCTCCTACGAGCAGTACTTC CASSSGTGSYEQYF
TRBJ1-2 NA once TRBV7-8 TGTGCCAGCAGCGCGCGGAGTTCACCACTCTATGGCTACACCTTC CASSARSSPLYGYTF
TRBJ2-1 TRBD2 once TRBV30 TGTGCCTGGACCACAGCGGGGGGGCTGTCGTTCTTC CAWTTAGGLSFF
TRBJ2-2 NA once TRBV19 TGTGCCAGTAGTATTGGGGGGGCGGGCACCGGGGAGCTGTTTTTT CASSIGGAGTGELFF
TRBJ2-1 TRBD2 NA TRBV5-1 TGCGCCAGCAGCCCGGGCCCGACTAGCGGTTTCAATGAGCAGTTCTTC CASSPGPTSGFNEQFF
TRBJ2-2 NA few TRBV4-3 TGCGCCAGCAGCCAAGAAATTACGCCCGGGGACACCGGGGAGCTGTTTTTT CASSQEITPGDTGELFF
TRBJ1-2 TRBD1 NA TRBV12-5 TGTGCTAGTGGTTTACCGGGACAGGGTTTCGGCTACACCTTC CASGLPGQGFGYTF
TRBJ1-2 TRBD1 NA TRBV2 TGTGCCAGCAGCAGGACAGGGGGGAAGGACTATGGCTACACCTTC CASSRTGGKDYGYTF
TRBJ2-3 NA NA TRBV5-1 TGCGCCAGCAGCTCAACTTTGACAGGAGGTACGCAGTATTTT CASSSTLTGGTQYF
TRBJ2-5 TRBD1 NA TRBV7-2 TGTGCCAGCAGCTTCGACAGGGAAGAGACCCAGTACTTC CASSFDREETQYF
TRBJ1-1 NA few TRBV30 TGTGCCTGGAGTACGACAGGTTCCATGAACACTGAAGCTTTCTTT CAWSTTGSMNTEAFF
TRBJ2-1 NA NA TRBV11-2 TGTGCCGGCAGCTTCTCCGTTAACAATGAGCAGTTCTTC CAGSFSVNNEQFF
TRBJ2-5 TRBD2 NA TRBV5-6 TGTGCCAGCAGCGTGCTAGCGGGGGGGCAATTGGAGACCCAGTACTTC CASSVLAGGQLETQYF
TRBJ1-2 NA NA TRBV7-2 TGTGCCATCAAGGACAGTTTCTATGGCTACACCTTC CAIKDSFYGYTF
TRBJ1-1 NA NA TRBV25-1 TGTGCCAGCAGTCCCCAGACAGTTTTGAACACTGAAGCTTTCTTT CASSPQTVLNTEAFF